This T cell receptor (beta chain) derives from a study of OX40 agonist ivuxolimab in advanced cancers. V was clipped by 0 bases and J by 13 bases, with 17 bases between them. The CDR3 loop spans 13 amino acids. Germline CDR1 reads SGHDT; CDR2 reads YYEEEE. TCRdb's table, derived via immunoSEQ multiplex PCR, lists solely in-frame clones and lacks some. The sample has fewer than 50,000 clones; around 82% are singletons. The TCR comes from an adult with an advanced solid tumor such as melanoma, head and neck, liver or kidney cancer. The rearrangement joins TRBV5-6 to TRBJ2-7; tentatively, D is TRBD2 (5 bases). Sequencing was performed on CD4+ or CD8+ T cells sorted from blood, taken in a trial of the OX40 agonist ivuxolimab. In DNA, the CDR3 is TGTGCCAGCAGCTTGGGGAGGCAGGATCCTCCTTACTTC. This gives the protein CASSLGRQDPPYF.